The 14 T cell receptor beta chains below come from one sample, sequenced in a study of T cell responses to AZD1222 COVID-19 vaccine (dated by TCRdb to the early 2020s). The time point label, as the study defines it: baseline before first vaccination. The receptor library was made with the immunoSEQ multiplex PCR assay. Sourced from immuneACCESS, this table was stored by TCRdb with only in-frame sequences that have V and J called. A share of the clones is absent; for the studies checked, an unresolved V gene accounts for under half, and the remainder has no known explanation. This sample holds around 84,000 clones; roughly 90% were observed only once. Clones ranked in the top ten supply around 5.8% of the sample. The sequencing here drew on peripheral blood, taken on day 0 of AZD1222 vaccination. The source of these receptors is an adult in good health.

The chain couples TRBV5-6 to TRBJ1-4, with 7 bases fitting TRBD1. Germline lookup yields CDR1 SGHDT and CDR2 YYEEEE. Germline trimming cut 0 bases from V and 0 bases from J; bases unmatched to any gene: 8. The length of the CDR3 is 18 residues. CDR3 region: CASSLEAGTVATNEKLFF. CDR3 in DNA: TGTGCCAGCAGCTTGGAAGCCGGGACAGTTGCAACTAATGAAAAACTGTTTTTT.

The chain uses TRBV9 and TRBJ1-6; D is uncertain. The CDR3 runs to 16 residues. Germline-derived CDR1 and CDR2 are SGDLS and YYNGEE. The V gene lost 4 bases and the J gene lost 3 bases, with 14 bases spanning the gap. CDR3 in amino acids: CASSWGDSNYNSPLHF. For the CDR3, the DNA is TGTGCCAGCAGCTGGGGAGATAGCAACTATAATTCACCCCTCCACTTT.

J is TRBJ2-5 and V is TRBV6-5; D gene uncertain. This CDR3 contains 13 residues. The V gene's germline CDR1 is MNHEY and CDR2 SVGAGI. V lost 5 bases and J lost 5, with 12 bases in between. For the CDR3, the DNA is TGTGCCAGCAGTCCCAGTCGTCCCGAGACCCAGTACTTC. Amino acids: CASSPSRPETQYF.

The table lists this clone with a count of one. J is TRBJ1-2 and V is TRBV14; D is unresolved. The V and J ends lost 1 base and 0 bases respectively, with 6 bases between them. The CDR3 contains 14 residues. Germline-derived CDR1 and CDR2 are SGHDN and FVKESK. CDR3 nucleotides: TGTGCCAGCAGCCAAGGGCTCTCTAACTATGGCTACACCTTC. Its protein is CASSQGLSNYGYTF.

The chain recombines TRBV3-1 (or the pseudogene TRBV3-2) with TRBJ2-7; D perhaps matches TRBD2 (6 bases). The CDR3 length is 17 residues. V was shortened by 0 bases and J by 1 base, with 16 bases between the two germline ends. CDR1 LGHDT and CDR2 YNNKEL come from the germline V gene (reference sequence). The CDR3 spells CASSQESPGDASYEQYF. CDR3 DNA sequence: TGTGCCAGCAGCCAAGAGTCCCCGGGAGATGCGTCCTACGAGCAGTACTTC.

This rearrangement joins TRBV28 to TRBJ1-2; TRBD1 agrees at 7 bases. Unmatched junction bases numbered 5, after V lost 5 bases and J lost 2 bases. The CDR3 loop spans 14 amino acids. The germline CDR1 and CDR2 sequences are MDHEN and SYDVKM. The CDR3 region has the DNA TGTGCCAGCAGTCGCCAGGGACAGAACTATGGCTACACCTTC. Amino acids: CASSRQGQNYGYTF.

The genes are TRBV28 and TRBJ2-3; 8 bases agree with TRBD1. Germline V gives CDR1 MDHEN, CDR2 SYDVKM. This CDR3 has 15 residues. The V and J ends lost 1 base and 6 bases, in that order; junction bases with no gene match: 6. In DNA, the CDR3 is TGTGCCAGCAGTTTATCAGGGGGCGGTTTGGATACGCAGTATTTT. Protein: CASSLSGGGLDTQYF.

The rearrangement joins TRBV5-1 to TRBJ2-7; the match to TRBD2 covers 11 bases. The germline V gene has CDR1 SGHRS and CDR2 YFSETQ. Trimming at V came to 4 bases and at J to 5 bases, leaving 14 bases not matched to a gene. CDR3 length: 17 amino acids. CDR3 loop: CASSVLTSGKPPNEQYF. CDR3 in DNA: TGCGCCAGCAGCGTTTTGACTAGCGGGAAGCCCCCTAACGAGCAGTACTTC.

The chain uses TRBV5-6 and TRBJ2-5, with TRBD1 matching over 9 bases. There are 15 residues in the CDR3. Germline V gene sequence: CDR1 SGHDT, CDR2 YYEEEE. Trimming cost V 3 bases and J 5 bases; bases outside gene matches: 8. The CDR3 region is CASSSGQGMGETQYF. The CDR3 DNA follows: TGTGCCAGCAGCTCTGGACAGGGGATGGGCGAGACCCAGTACTTC.

Worth noting for this clone: Other DNA sequences in this specimen translate into the identical CDR3. The rearrangement links TRBV27 to TRBJ2-7, with a tentative D call TRBD1 (6 bases). The V end lost 0 bases, the J end lost 1 base, and 7 bases lay between the germline ends. Germline CDR1 MNHEY, CDR2 SMNVEV (reference sequence). The CDR3 covers 14 residues. CDR3 nucleotides: TGTGCCAGCAGTTTATCAGGGGGATCCTACGAGCAGTACTTC. It specifies CASSLSGGSYEQYF.

This chain uses TRBV28 with TRBJ2-7; 11 bases are a match to TRBD1. Germline lookup yields CDR1 MDHEN and CDR2 SYDVKM. The CDR3 has 14 residues. With 6 bases clipped from V and 6 bases from J, the junction kept 7 bases outside the gene matches. The CDR3 coding sequence is TGTGCCAGCAGCGGGACAGGGGGGCTCGGCGAGCAGTACTTC. It translates to CASSGTGGLGEQYF.

The chain employs TRBV7-2 and TRBJ2-7; D call uncertain. Germline CDR1 reads SGHTA; CDR2 reads FQGNSA. The CDR3 length is 14 residues. The ends were cut back, 1 base at V and 5 bases at J, with 12 bases in the middle. The CDR3, as DNA: TGTGCCAGCAGCTTAGTGGTGGTGAGCGACGAGCAGTACTTC. Translation gives CASSLVVVSDEQYF.

The V call is TRBV12-3 or TRBV12-4, the J call TRBJ1-6; D gene ambiguous. Trimming stripped 2 bases from V and 8 bases from J, with 7 bases between. The CDR3 loop spans 13 amino acids. CDR3 bases: TGTGCCAGCAGTTTAATTGGTTATTCACCCCTCCACTTT. It specifies CASSLIGYSPLHF.

This clone has a single count. J is TRBJ2-2 and V is TRBV19, with TRBD2 matching 7 bases. The germline V gene encodes CDR1 LNHDA and CDR2 SQIVND (reference sequence). Trimming at V came to 5 bases and at J to 2 bases, leaving 14 bases not matched to a gene. The CDR3 is 18 amino acids. The CDR3 spells CASSAQRISGPNTGELFF. The CDR3 DNA reads TGTGCCAGTAGTGCACAGCGGATTAGCGGGCCCAACACCGGGGAGCTGTTTTTT.